This TCR beta chain was recorded in a study of shared clonotypes between healthy human individuals. Sequencing was performed with immunoSEQ multiplex PCR; in TCRdb, only in-frame clones are kept and a portion is missing. Seen here are around 2.5 million clones, approximately 93% observed once, and the top ten hold around 0.37%. V dropped 0 bases and J dropped 3 bases, with 10 bases sitting between them. CDR1 and CDR2 from the germline V gene are ENHRY and SYGVKD. The CDR3 covers 15 residues. Donors were healthy HIV-negative adults without recently reported acute infections or vaccinations. The sequencing input was naive CD4+ T cells from PBMCs. Stated subset: CD45RA+ positively selected. This sequence was found in a man aged 18-30 years in good health. Some clones in this sample may be carry-over from other donors' samples. J is TRBJ2-3 and V is TRBV10-3; D is ambiguous. The CDR3 region has the DNA TGTGCCATCAGTGAGTCGATCTCCCTGACAGATACGCAGTATTTT. Translation gives CAISESISLTDTQYF.